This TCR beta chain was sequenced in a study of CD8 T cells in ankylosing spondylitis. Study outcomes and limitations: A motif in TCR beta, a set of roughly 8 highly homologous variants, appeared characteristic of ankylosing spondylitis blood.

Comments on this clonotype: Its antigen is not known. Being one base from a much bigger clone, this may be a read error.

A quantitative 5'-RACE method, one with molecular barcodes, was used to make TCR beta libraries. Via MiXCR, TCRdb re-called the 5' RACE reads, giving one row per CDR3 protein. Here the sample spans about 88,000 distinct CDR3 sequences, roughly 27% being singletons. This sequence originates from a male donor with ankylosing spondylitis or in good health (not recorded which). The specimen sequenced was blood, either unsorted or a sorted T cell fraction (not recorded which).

The CDR3 reads CAISKGLGADTQYF. CDR3 in DNA: TGTGCCATCAGCAAAGGACTAGGCGCAGATACGCAGTATTTT. The chain is built from TRBV15 and TRBJ2-3, with TRBD2 matching over 7 bases. CDR1 is LNHNV, CDR2 YYDKDF, per germline (reference sequence). The CDR3 is 14 residues long.